This T cell receptor beta chain was observed in a study of human T cells and chemical hapten exposure. Study-level information: The sensitizing agent was 2% DPC, placed on about 2 cm by about 2 cm of upper inner arm skin. The patch tests put 0.01% DPC on the skin of the upper back and were read 6 days later.

This clonotype was seen more than once but under ten times. Sample time point: patch test 2, 6 weeks after DPC sensitization. The treatment: therapeutic diphenylcyclopropenone sensitization with weekly scalp DPC. With V trimmed by 4 bases and J by 3 bases, 7 bases remained unmatched. The CDR3 has 15 amino acids. Per germline, CDR1 MNHNS and CDR2 SASEGT. TCRdb re-analysed the RACE reads in MiXCR, keeping a single row per CDR3 protein. The sample lists under 75,000 distinct CDR3 sequences; 6.5% to 10% were seen once. The rearrangement joins TRBV6-1 to TRBJ2-7, with TRBD1 matching over 9 bases. The sequence was collected from a woman in her 50s with alopecia areata. Some clones in this sample may be carry-over from other donors' samples. Sequences were derived from whole blood, sampled in connection with sensitization to the hapten diphenylcyclopropenone (DPC). CDR3 region: CASSVGGQGGYEQYF. CDR3 nucleotides: TGTGCCAGCAGTGTGGGGGGACAGGGAGGCTACGAGCAGTACTTC.